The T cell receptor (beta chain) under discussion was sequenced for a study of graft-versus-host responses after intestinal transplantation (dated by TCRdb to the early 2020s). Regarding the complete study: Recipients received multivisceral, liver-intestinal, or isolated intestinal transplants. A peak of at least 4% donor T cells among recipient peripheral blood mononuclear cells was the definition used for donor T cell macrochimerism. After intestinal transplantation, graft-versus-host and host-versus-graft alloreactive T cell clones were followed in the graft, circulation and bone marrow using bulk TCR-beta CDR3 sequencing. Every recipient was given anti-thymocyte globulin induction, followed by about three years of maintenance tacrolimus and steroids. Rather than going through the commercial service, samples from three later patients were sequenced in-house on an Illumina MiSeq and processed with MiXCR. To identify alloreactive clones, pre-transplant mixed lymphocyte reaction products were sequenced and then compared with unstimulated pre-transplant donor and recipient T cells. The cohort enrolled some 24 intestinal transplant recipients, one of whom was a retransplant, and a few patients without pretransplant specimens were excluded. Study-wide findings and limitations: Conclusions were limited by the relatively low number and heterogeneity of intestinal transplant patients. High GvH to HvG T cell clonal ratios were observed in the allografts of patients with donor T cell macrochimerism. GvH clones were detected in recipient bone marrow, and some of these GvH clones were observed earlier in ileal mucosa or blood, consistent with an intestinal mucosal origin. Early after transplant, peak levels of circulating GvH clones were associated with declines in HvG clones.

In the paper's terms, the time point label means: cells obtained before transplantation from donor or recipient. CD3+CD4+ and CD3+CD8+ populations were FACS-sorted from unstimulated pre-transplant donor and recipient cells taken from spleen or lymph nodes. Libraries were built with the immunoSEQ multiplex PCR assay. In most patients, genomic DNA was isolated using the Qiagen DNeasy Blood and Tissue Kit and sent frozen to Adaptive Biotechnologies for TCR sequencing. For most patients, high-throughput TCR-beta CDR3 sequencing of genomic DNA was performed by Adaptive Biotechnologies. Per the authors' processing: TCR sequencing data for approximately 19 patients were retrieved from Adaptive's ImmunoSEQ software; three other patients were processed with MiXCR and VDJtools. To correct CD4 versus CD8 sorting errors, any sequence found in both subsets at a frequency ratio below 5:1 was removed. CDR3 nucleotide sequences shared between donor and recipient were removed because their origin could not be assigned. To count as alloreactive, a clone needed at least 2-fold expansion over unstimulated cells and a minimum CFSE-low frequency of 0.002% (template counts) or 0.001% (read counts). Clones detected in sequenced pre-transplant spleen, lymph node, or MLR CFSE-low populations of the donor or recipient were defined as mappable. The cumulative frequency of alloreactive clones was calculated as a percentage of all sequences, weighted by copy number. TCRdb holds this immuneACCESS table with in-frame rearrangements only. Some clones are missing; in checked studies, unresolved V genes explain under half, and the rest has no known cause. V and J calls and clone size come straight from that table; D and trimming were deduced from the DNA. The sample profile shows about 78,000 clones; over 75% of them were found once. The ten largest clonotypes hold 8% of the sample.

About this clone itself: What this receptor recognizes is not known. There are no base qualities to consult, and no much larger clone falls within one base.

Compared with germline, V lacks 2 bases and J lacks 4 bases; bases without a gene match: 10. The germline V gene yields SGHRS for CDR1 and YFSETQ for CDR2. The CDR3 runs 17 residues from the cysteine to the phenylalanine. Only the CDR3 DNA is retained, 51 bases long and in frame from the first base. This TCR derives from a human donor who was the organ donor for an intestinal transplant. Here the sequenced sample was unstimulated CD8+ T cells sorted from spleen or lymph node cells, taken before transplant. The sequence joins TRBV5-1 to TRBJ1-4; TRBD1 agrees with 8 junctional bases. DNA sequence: TGCGCCAGCAGCTTACCCGCCGGAACAGGGGGTAATGAAAAACTGTTTTTT. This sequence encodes CASSLPAGTGGNEKLFF.